Sequencing of this T cell receptor (beta chain) was carried out in a study of OX40 agonist ivuxolimab in advanced cancers. Study information: Every 2 weeks, patients got intravenous ivuxolimab at one of six dose levels (0.01-10 mg/kg). Those enrolled were 80% to 85% male, with a mean age of about 66 years and ages from about 20 to 85.

A single count supports this clone. Sequencing used immunoSEQ multiplex PCR; TCRdb keeps in-frame clones, though not all of them. The repertoire holds 15,000 to 25,000 clones, with 83% as singletons. Patients were excluded for autoimmune disease history or systemic immunosuppression. This CDR3 contains 15 residues. Trimming stripped 5 bases from V and 2 bases from J, with 15 bases between. CDR1 and CDR2 (germline): SGHTA, FQGNSA. Sequenced here: CD4+ or CD8+ T cells sorted from blood, sampled in a trial of the OX40 agonist ivuxolimab. The clonotype originates from an adult with an advanced solid tumor such as melanoma, head and neck, liver or kidney cancer. This rearrangement joins TRBV7-2 to TRBJ1-2; tentatively, D is TRBD1 (5 bases). CDR3 in DNA: TGTGCCAGCAGCCCGATTTGGACACCAAACTATGGCTACACCTTC. Encoded protein: CASSPIWTPNYGYTF.